This passage covers 20 T cell receptor beta chains from one sample sequenced in a study of T cell repertoires in cytomegalovirus infection (dated by TCRdb to the late 2010s). TCRdb lists the instrument as Illumina HiSeq 1500. TCRdb applied fastp at Q25 and MiXCR to the public reads, then kept only in-frame beta chains. CDR3 protein duplicates are merged, each entry listing the most common genes and DNA. The sample table holds approximately 250,000 distinct CDR3 sequences, of which more than 9% were seen once. The ten largest make up 1.5% to 2% of the sample. The sample comprised PBMCs. The receptors originated from a human donor in good health (CMV status not recorded). Some clones in this sample may be carry-over from other donors' samples.

This clonotype was seen many times. The chain combines TRBV28 with TRBJ2-1; 9 nucleotides agree with TRBD2. V dropped 0 bases and J dropped 12; count of bases not matched to a gene: 0. CDR1 is MDHEN and CDR2 is SYDVKM in the germline V gene. This CDR3 contains 12 residues. The CDR3 DNA reads as TGTGCCAGCAGTTTATGGACTAGCGGGCAGTTCTTC. Its translation is CASSLWTSGQFF.

In its sample, this clonotype was seen many times. The chain uses TRBV7-2 and TRBJ1-2; D is undetermined. The germline gives CDR1 SGHTA, CDR2 FQGNSA. This CDR3 region has 14 residues. V was trimmed by 5 bases and J by 2 bases, leaving 12 bases between them. CDR3 loop: CASSRRAANYGYTF. The CDR3 DNA reads as TGTGCCAGCAGCCGTAGGGCAGCGAACTATGGCTACACCTTC.

Ten or more counts support this clonotype. V usage is TRBV12-5 and J usage is TRBJ2-5, with 8 bases fitting TRBD1. V lost 1 base, J lost 3 bases, and 4 bases stayed unmatched. Germline V lookup: CDR1 LGHNT, CDR2 FRNRAP. The CDR3 has 15 amino acids. DNA for the CDR3: TGTGCTAGTGGTTTGGGACAGGGGTTTGAAGAGACCCAGTACTTC. This translates into CASGLGQGFEETQYF.

This clonotype was detected many times. CDR3 region: CASSLGLAGGPRNEQFF. The CDR3 DNA is TGTGCCAGCAGCCTGGGACTAGCGGGAGGGCCTAGGAATGAGCAGTTCTTC. This chain links TRBV12-3 or TRBV12-4 with TRBJ2-1; 16 bases are a match to TRBD2. There are 17 residues in the CDR3. V gave up 6 bases and J gave up 7 bases; unmatched junction bases: 9.

In its sample, this clonotype was seen many times. This chain connects TRBV7-9 to TRBJ1-2, with a possible D match to TRBD1 (5 bases). Trimming left V 7 bases short and J 0 bases short, with 12 bases between. Germline CDR1 and CDR2: SEHNR and FQNEAQ (reference sequence). The CDR3 has 14 amino acids. CDR3 coding DNA: TGTGCCAGCACGATAGGACAAACTAACTATGGCTACACCTTC. Translation gives CASTIGQTNYGYTF.

This clonotype was seen repeatedly, ten times or more. The CDR3: CASSATSGDLGETQYF. The CDR3, as DNA: TGTGCCAGCAGTGCGACTAGCGGAGACCTCGGGGAGACCCAGTACTTC. The V and J genes are TRBV12-3 or TRBV12-4 and TRBJ2-5; 9 bases agree with TRBD2. Trimming removed 5 bases from V and 5 bases from J; junction bases left unmatched: 12. This CDR3 contains 16 residues.

This clonotype appeared many times. The genes are TRBV19 and TRBJ2-1, with 12 bases identical to TRBD2. This CDR3 has 15 amino acids. The ends lost 5 bases at V and 3 bases at J; junction bases unmatched: 2. Germline V CDR1 and CDR2: LNHDA, SQIVND (reference sequence). The CDR3 reads CASSRTSGNYNEQFF. The CDR3 bases are TGTGCCAGTAGTCGGACTAGCGGGAACTACAATGAGCAGTTCTTC.

This clonotype has at least ten counts. The V and J genes are TRBV7-2 and TRBJ1-5; D gene uncertain. Trimming took off 5 bases at V and 2 bases at J, with 10 bases between the two ends. CDR3 size: 14 residues. The germline CDR1 and CDR2 sequences are SGHTA and FQGNSA. The CDR3 region is CASSPQRGNQPQHF. As DNA, the CDR3 is TGTGCCAGCAGCCCCCAACGGGGCAATCAGCCCCAGCATTTT.

CDR3: CASSLEGGPGTDTQYF. The CDR3 DNA sequence: TGTGCCAGCAGCTTGGAGGGTGGACCAGGCACAGATACGCAGTATTTT. This chain connects TRBV5-4 to TRBJ2-3; D ambiguous. V was trimmed by 0 bases and J by 1 base, leaving 12 bases between them. Germline CDR1 is SGHNT and CDR2 is YYREEE (reference sequence). CDR3 length equals 16 residues.

In its sample, this clonotype was seen many times. V and J are TRBV7-2 and TRBJ2-1, with D perhaps matching TRBD2 (5 bases). This CDR3 region has 14 residues. V was shortened by 1 base and J by 6 bases, with 10 bases between the two germline ends. Germline CDR1 reads SGHTA; CDR2 reads FQGNSA. CDR3 DNA: TGTGCCAGCAGCTTAGATGGACTCCCCAATGAGCAGTTCTTC. Protein product: CASSLDGLPNEQFF. The full variable domain, completed using reference TRBV7-2 and TRBJ2-1, is GAGVSQSPSNKVTEKGKDVELRCDPISGHTALYWYRQSLGQGLEFLIYFQGNSAPDKSGLPSDRFSAERTGGSVSTLTIQRTQQEDSAVYLCASSLDGLPNEQFFGPGTRLTVL.

The chain has TRBV19 and TRBJ2-2, with 10 nucleotides matching TRBD2. This CDR3 has 15 amino acids. Germline trimming cut 3 bases from V and 4 bases from J; bases unmatched to any gene: 2. Germline values: CDR1 LNHDA, CDR2 SQIVND (reference sequence). The CDR3, as DNA: TGTGCCAGTAGTATCTCTAGCGGGAGCACCGGGGAGCTGTTTTTT. Its translation is CASSISSGSTGELFF.

This clonotype was counted many times. The chain links TRBV6-5 to TRBJ2-5; 14 nucleotides match TRBD2. V shed 1 base and J 5 bases; nucleotides not matched to a gene: 12. The CDR3 consists of 19 residues. CDR1 and CDR2 (germline): MNHEY, SVGAGI. CDR3 nucleotide sequence: TGTGCCAGCAGTTACTTGCGTTTCGGGACTAGCGGGAGACGGGAGACCCAGTACTTC. It codes for CASSYLRFGTSGRRETQYF.

This clonotype was counted between two and nine times. The V gene is TRBV29-1, the J gene TRBJ1-5; D remains unclear. This CDR3 contains 13 residues. Germline CDR1 SQVTM, CDR2 ANQGSEA. V was clipped by 0 bases and J by 4 bases, with 7 bases between them. CDR3 coding DNA: TGCAGCGTTGAAGAATTTCCAAATCAGCCCCAGCATTTT. This gives the protein CSVEEFPNQPQHF.

This clonotype has more than one count but fewer than ten. The V gene is TRBV20-1, the J gene TRBJ2-4; D perhaps matches TRBD1 (5 bases). The CDR3 sequence is 15 residues long. The V end lost 6 bases, the J end lost 1 base, and 16 bases lay between the germline ends. The germline V gene encodes CDR1 DFQATT and CDR2 SNEGSKA (reference sequence). CDR3 sequence: CSAQDRVGAKNIQYF. The CDR3 DNA reads as TGCAGTGCCCAAGACAGAGTCGGGGCCAAAAACATTCAGTACTTC.

At least ten counts were recorded for this clonotype. The V call is TRBV7-2, the J call TRBJ2-7, with D unclear. The CDR3 loop spans 11 amino acids. V lost 2 bases and J 6 bases, leaving 5 bases between the germline ends. Germline V gives CDR1 SGHTA, CDR2 FQGNSA. DNA for the CDR3: TGTGCCAGCAGCTTAACTGCCGAGCAGTACTTC. Protein: CASSLTAEQYF. The complete variable domain, with remaining parts taken from reference TRBV7-2 and TRBJ2-7, reads GAGVSQSPSNKVTEKGKDVELRCDPISGHTALYWYRQSLGQGLEFLIYFQGNSAPDKSGLPSDRFSAERTGGSVSTLTIQRTQQEDSAVYLCASSLTAEQYFGPGTRLTVT.

This clonotype was picked up a small number of times. CDR3 amino acids: CASSQDGGNEKLFF. The CDR3 DNA reads TGTGCCAGCAGCCAAGATGGAGGGAACGAAAAACTGTTTTTT. The rearrangement links TRBV4-2 to TRBJ1-4; D unresolved. The CDR3 is 14 amino acids. Trimming took off 0 bases at V and 8 bases at J, with 10 bases between the two ends. Germline V CDR1 and CDR2: LGHNA, YNFKEQ.

This clonotype occurred a few times. The V gene is TRBV20-1, the J gene TRBJ2-5; D might be TRBD2 (5 bases). The CDR3 contains 13 residues. The V and J ends lost 0 bases and 4 bases respectively, with 9 bases between them. Germline V gene sequence: CDR1 DFQATT, CDR2 SNEGSKA (reference sequence). CDR3 sequence (DNA): TGCAGTGCTAGAGATCCTAGCAGAGAGACCCAGTACTTC. Its translation: CSARDPSRETQYF.

As regards this clonotype: Just one base apart from a much larger clone, this may be a read error. The V and J genes are TRBV7-3 and TRBJ2-2; 9 bases are shared with TRBD1. Trimming removed 6 bases from V and 3 bases from J; junction bases left unmatched: 5. Germline-derived CDR1 and CDR2 are SGHTA and FQGTGA. The CDR3 extends over 15 amino acids. CDR3: CASSPGTGHTGELFF. The CDR3 DNA is TGTGCCAGCAGTCCCGGGACAGGGCACACCGGGGAGCTGTTTTTT. Looking up the rest from reference TRBV7-3 and TRBJ2-2 gives the full variable domain: GAGVSQTPSNKVTEKGKYVELRCDPISGHTALYWYRQSLGQGPEFLIYFQGTGAADDSGLPNDRFFAVRPEGSVSTLKIQRTERGDSAVYLCASSPGTGHTGELFFGEGSRLTVL.

The chain is built from TRBV2 and TRBJ1-2, with a tentative D call TRBD1 (5 bases). The V end was cut by 0 bases, the J end by 7 bases, with 9 bases between. Germline V gene sequence: CDR1 SNHLY, CDR2 FYNNEI. This CDR3 region has 13 residues. CDR3 in amino acids: CASSEAGDGGYTF. DNA for the CDR3: TGTGCCAGCAGTGAAGCTGGGGACGGTGGCTACACCTTC.

This clonotype was counted many times. The CDR3 DNA reads TGTGCCACCAGCAGAGAAGGGAGGGTCGGGGTGCAGTATTTT. As protein: CATSREGRVGVQYF. V usage is TRBV15 and J usage is TRBJ2-3, with TRBD2 matching 7 bases. V was pared by 0 bases and J by 11 bases, with 8 bases of the junction left unmatched. The CDR3 runs to 14 residues. Looked up from germline, CDR1 is LNHNV and CDR2 is YYDKDF (reference sequence).